This is a list of T cell receptor beta chains from one sample in a study of blood T cell repertoires in COVID-19. The protocol was immunoSEQ multiplex PCR, while the TCRdb copy is restricted to in-frame clones and leaves out a portion. Among 250,000 to 350,000 clones listed, about 87% were seen once. The sample consisted of PBMCs or T cells enriched from blood (not recorded which). These receptors all stem from a woman in her late teens or twenties who had recovered from COVID-19. Each CDR3 is given with its conserved first and last residue. Fields, in order: clone size, J gene, V gene, CDR3 length, D gene, CDR3 protein, CDR3 DNA. The D gene is left open where the match is weak. Not all rows give a size; the values are once, few, many and, for expanded clones, a class.

size: -
J: TRBJ1-2
V: TRBV30
length: 14
D: -
CDR3: CAWSVVLANYGYTF
DNA: TGTGCCTGGAGTGTAGTACTTGCTAACTATGGCTACACCTTC

size: -
J: TRBJ1-1
V: TRBV5-1
length: 13
D: -
CDR3: CASSLVSDTEAFF
DNA: TGCGCCAGCAGCTTGGTTTCGGACACTGAAGCTTTCTTT

size: -
J: TRBJ2-7
V: TRBV7-9
length: 15
D: TRBD2
CDR3: CASSRGTSGDYEQYF
DNA: TGTGCCAGCAGCCGCGGGACTAGCGGGGACTACGAGCAGTACTTC

size: -
J: TRBJ1-2
V: TRBV7-2
length: 14
D: TRBD1
CDR3: CASRREQGAWGYTF
DNA: TGTGCCAGCAGACGCGAACAGGGGGCTTGGGGCTACACCTTC

size: -
J: TRBJ2-7
V: TRBV13
length: 13
D: TRBD1
CDR3: CASSSGTASEQYF
DNA: TGTGCCAGCAGCTCCGGGACAGCATCCGAGCAGTACTTC

size: -
J: TRBJ2-1
V: TRBV15
length: 18
D: TRBD2
CDR3: CATSRRPGLAGDRNEQFF
DNA: TGTGCCACCAGCAGACGACCGGGACTAGCGGGAGATCGCAATGAGCAGTTCTTC

size: -
J: TRBJ2-2
V: TRBV19
length: 15
D: -
CDR3: CASSFAPRDTGELFF
DNA: TGTGCCAGTAGTTTTGCGCCGCGGGACACCGGGGAGCTGTTTTTT

size: -
J: TRBJ1-2
V: TRBV27
length: 14
D: TRBD1
CDR3: CASRGTGLNYGYTF
DNA: TGTGCCAGCAGGGGGACAGGGTTAAACTATGGCTACACCTTC

size: -
J: TRBJ2-2
V: TRBV5-5
length: 17
D: TRBD2
CDR3: CASSLAPSGSRTGELFF
DNA: TGTGCCAGCAGCTTGGCCCCTAGCGGGAGTAGGACCGGGGAGCTGTTTTTT

size: -
J: TRBJ2-7
V: TRBV5-1
length: 15
D: -
CDR3: CASSPFGGPLGEQYF
DNA: TGCGCCAGCAGCCCTTTTGGAGGGCCTCTAGGCGAGCAGTACTTC

size: -
J: TRBJ2-7
V: TRBV30
length: 14
D: -
CDR3: CAWSTTNWRAEQYF
DNA: TGTGCCTGGAGCACCACTAATTGGAGGGCCGAGCAGTACTTC

size: -
J: TRBJ1-2
V: TRBV6-5
length: 13
D: -
CDR3: CASSYDINYGYTF
DNA: TGTGCCAGCAGTTACGACATTAACTATGGCTACACCTTC

size: -
J: TRBJ2-2
V: TRBV6-5
length: 14
D: TRBD2
CDR3: CASSRGGNTGELFF
DNA: TGTGCCAGCAGTCGGGGGGGTAACACCGGGGAGCTGTTTTTT

size: -
J: TRBJ1-1
V: TRBV5-1
length: 14
D: -
CDR3: CASSVVAVNTEAFF
DNA: TGCGCCAGCAGCGTAGTGGCGGTGAACACTGAAGCTTTCTTT

size: -
J: TRBJ1-2
V: TRBV19
length: 12
D: -
CDR3: CASSRQGLGYTF
DNA: TGTGCCAGTAGTAGGCAGGGGCTTGGCTACACCTTC

size: -
J: TRBJ2-3
V: TRBV28
length: 14
D: -
CDR3: CASSLGRATDTQYF
DNA: TGTGCCAGCAGCCTCGGGCGGGCCACAGATACGCAGTATTTT

size: -
J: TRBJ2-7
V: TRBV7-2
length: 16
D: TRBD2
CDR3: CAPKSRSGRAGHEQYF
DNA: TGTGCCCCCAAATCGCGAAGCGGGAGGGCCGGCCACGAGCAGTACTTC

size: -
J: TRBJ1-3
V: TRBV5-8
length: 14
D: -
CDR3: CASSRTREGNTIYF
DNA: TGTGCCAGCAGCCGTACGAGGGAAGGGAACACCATATATTTT

size: -
J: TRBJ2-5
V: TRBV9
length: 15
D: TRBD2
CDR3: CASTVAGGLQETQYF
DNA: TGTGCCAGCACTGTAGCGGGGGGGCTGCAAGAGACCCAGTACTTC

size: -
J: TRBJ1-2
V: TRBV14
length: 13
D: -
CDR3: CASSQETDYGYTF
DNA: TGTGCCAGCAGCCAAGAAACAGACTATGGCTACACCTTC

size: -
J: TRBJ1-5
V: TRBV2
length: 14
D: TRBD1
CDR3: CASTSSTGNQPQHF
DNA: TGTGCCAGCACGTCCTCGACAGGGAATCAGCCCCAGCATTTT

size: -
J: TRBJ2-3
V: TRBV7-9
length: 14
D: TRBD1
CDR3: CASSLGQSTDTQYF
DNA: TGTGCCAGCAGCCTGGGACAGAGCACAGATACGCAGTATTTT

size: -
J: TRBJ1-2
V: TRBV7-9
length: 14
D: TRBD1
CDR3: CASSATGDGLGYTF
DNA: TGTGCCAGCAGCGCGACAGGGGATGGGCTCGGCTACACCTTC

size: -
J: TRBJ1-1
V: TRBV7-9
length: 13
D: TRBD1
CDR3: CANSGTANTEAFF
DNA: TGTGCCAATTCCGGGACAGCGAACACTGAAGCTTTCTTT

size: -
J: TRBJ2-1
V: TRBV15
length: 17
D: TRBD2
CDR3: CATSRLPPGLGDNEQFF
DNA: TGTGCCACCAGCAGACTCCCTCCGGGACTAGGGGACAATGAGCAGTTCTTC

size: -
J: TRBJ2-7
V: TRBV19
length: 15
D: -
CDR3: CASLRAGVTSYEQYF
DNA: TGTGCCAGCCTCAGGGCAGGGGTCACCTCCTACGAGCAGTACTTC

size: -
J: TRBJ1-1
V: TRBV28
length: 13
D: -
CDR3: CASTHTGGTEAFF
DNA: TGTGCCAGCACCCATACAGGAGGGACTGAAGCTTTCTTT

size: -
J: TRBJ1-5
V: TRBV7-2
length: 16
D: -
CDR3: CASSLTGGEWGQPQHF
DNA: TGTGCCAGCAGCCTCACGGGGGGGGAGTGGGGTCAGCCCCAGCATTTT

size: -
J: TRBJ1-4
V: TRBV4-2
length: 12
D: -
CDR3: CASEGLGEKLFF
DNA: TGTGCCAGCGAGGGCCTGGGTGAAAAACTGTTTTTT

size: -
J: TRBJ2-7
V: TRBV9
length: 15
D: -
CDR3: CASSVEEGSAYEQYF
DNA: TGTGCCAGCAGCGTAGAGGAGGGTTCCGCTTACGAGCAGTACTTC

size: -
J: TRBJ2-7
V: TRBV7-2
length: 12
D: TRBD1
CDR3: CASSSDRGEQYF
DNA: TGTGCCAGCAGCTCCGACAGGGGCGAGCAGTACTTC

size: -
J: TRBJ1-5
V: TRBV6-5
length: 14
D: -
CDR3: CASSPRQSNQPQHF
DNA: TGTGCCAGCAGCCCACGACAATCCAATCAGCCCCAGCATTTT

size: -
J: TRBJ2-2
V: TRBV7-6
length: 14
D: -
CDR3: CASSFLTNTGELFF
DNA: TGTGCCAGCAGCTTTCTAACGAACACCGGGGAGCTGTTTTTT

size: -
J: TRBJ2-1
V: TRBV28
length: 17
D: TRBD1
CDR3: CASSPRVRTGTYNEQFF
DNA: TGTGCCAGCAGTCCCCGGGTTCGGACAGGGACCTACAATGAGCAGTTCTTC

size: -
J: TRBJ2-1
V: TRBV7-2
length: 17
D: TRBD2
CDR3: CASSFHPSIAGGNEQFF
DNA: TGTGCCAGCAGCTTTCATCCGTCCATAGCGGGGGGGAATGAGCAGTTCTTC

size: once
J: TRBJ1-5
V: TRBV19
length: 16
D: TRBD1
CDR3: CASSMTGGVSNQPQHF
DNA: TGTGCCAGTAGTATGACAGGGGGCGTCAGCAATCAGCCCCAGCATTTT

size: -
J: TRBJ1-2
V: TRBV7-9
length: 13
D: -
CDR3: CASSSSPNYGYTF
DNA: TGTGCCAGCAGTAGTTCTCCTAACTATGGCTACACCTTC

size: -
J: TRBJ2-1
V: TRBV7-2
length: 14
D: -
CDR3: CASSLLGLNNEQFF
DNA: TGTGCCAGCAGCCTGTTGGGACTTAACAATGAGCAGTTCTTC

size: once
J: TRBJ2-3
V: TRBV4-3
length: 19
D: TRBD2
CDR3: CASSQDLVRGAGGADTQYF
DNA: TGCGCCAGCAGCCAAGATCTGGTTCGGGGGGCGGGAGGGGCAGATACGCAGTATTTT

size: -
J: TRBJ1-5
V: TRBV28
length: 14
D: -
CDR3: CASSNAGVNQPQHF
DNA: TGTGCCAGCAGTAACGCAGGGGTCAATCAGCCCCAGCATTTT

size: -
J: TRBJ1-1
V: TRBV9
length: 14
D: -
CDR3: CASSLEGVGSEAFF
DNA: TGTGCCAGCAGCCTCGAGGGGGTAGGATCTGAAGCTTTCTTT

size: -
J: TRBJ2-1
V: TRBV3-1/TRBV3-2
length: 15
D: TRBD1
CDR3: CASSQDPFRGNEQFF
DNA: TGTGCCAGCAGCCAAGATCCCTTCAGGGGGAATGAGCAGTTCTTC

size: -
J: TRBJ1-3
V: TRBV4-2
length: 15
D: -
CDR3: CASGKEAASGNTIYF
DNA: TGTGCCAGCGGTAAGGAGGCGGCCTCTGGAAACACCATATATTTT

size: -
J: TRBJ1-1
V: TRBV3-1/TRBV3-2
length: 14
D: -
CDR3: CASSQEASNTEAFF
DNA: TGTGCCAGCAGCCAAGAGGCATCGAACACTGAAGCTTTCTTT

size: -
J: TRBJ2-5
V: TRBV7-2
length: 15
D: -
CDR3: CASSPRPGVMETQYF
DNA: TGTGCCAGCAGCCCCAGGCCCGGGGTGATGGAGACCCAGTACTTC

size: -
J: TRBJ1-2
V: TRBV19
length: 14
D: -
CDR3: CASTPGQWPYGYTF
DNA: TGTGCCAGTACCCCCGGACAGTGGCCCTATGGCTACACCTTC

size: once
J: TRBJ1-2
V: TRBV10-3
length: 14
D: -
CDR3: CAISPAGAYYGYTF
DNA: TGTGCCATCAGCCCTGCGGGGGCGTACTATGGCTACACCTTC

size: -
J: TRBJ1-1
V: TRBV3-1/TRBV3-2
length: 11
D: -
CDR3: CASSHLTEAFF
DNA: TGTGCCAGCAGCCACCTGACTGAAGCTTTCTTT

size: -
J: TRBJ2-7
V: TRBV3-1/TRBV3-2
length: 15
D: -
CDR3: CASSQGAQSGYEQYF
DNA: TGTGCCAGCAGCCAAGGCGCACAGTCCGGCTACGAGCAGTACTTC

size: -
J: TRBJ1-3
V: TRBV4-3
length: 17
D: TRBD1
CDR3: CASSHLGTDSSGNTIYF
DNA: TGCGCCAGCAGCCATCTCGGGACAGATAGCTCTGGAAACACCATATATTTT

size: -
J: TRBJ2-5
V: TRBV2
length: 17
D: TRBD2
CDR3: CASSEGRTRRGFETQYF
DNA: TGTGCCAGCAGTGAAGGCAGGACTAGGAGAGGTTTCGAGACCCAGTACTTC

size: -
J: TRBJ2-5
V: TRBV9
length: 14
D: TRBD1
CDR3: CASSVAYRGETQYF
DNA: TGTGCCAGCAGCGTAGCATACAGGGGAGAGACCCAGTACTTC

size: -
J: TRBJ1-4
V: TRBV24-1
length: 15
D: TRBD1
CDR3: CATSDGGQGEEKLFF
DNA: TGTGCCACCAGTGATGGGGGACAGGGAGAAGAAAAACTGTTTTTT

size: -
J: TRBJ1-2
V: TRBV10-3
length: 12
D: -
CDR3: CATREGDYGYTF
DNA: TGTGCCACTAGGGAGGGAGACTATGGCTACACCTTC

size: -
J: TRBJ1-4
V: TRBV11-2
length: 15
D: TRBD1
CDR3: CASSTRTGSNEKLFF
DNA: TGTGCCAGCAGCACCCGGACAGGGAGTAATGAAAAACTGTTTTTT